This T cell receptor (beta chain) was documented in a study of cytomegalovirus exposure and HLA in healthy donors. PCR amplification relied on 60 Vbeta primers (plus 13 Jbeta primers). The assay was immunoSEQ multiplex PCR, and TCRdb's table has in-frame clones only and misses some. The sample has 150,000 to 200,000 clones; 80% to 90% are singletons. Per germline, CDR1 SGHVS and CDR2 FNYEAQ. V lost 1 base, J lost 6 bases, and 9 bases lay in between. This CDR3 is 14 amino acids long. The V gene is TRBV7-6, the J gene TRBJ1-4; D is unclear. Sequencing was carried out using PBMCs. This receptor was identified in a man aged 18 to 29 in good health and CMV-seropositive. Here the CDR3 reads CASSLVREDEKLFF. CDR3 bases: TGTGCCAGCAGCTTAGTAAGGGAGGATGAAAAACTGTTTTTT.